Included here is one T cell receptor (beta chain) sequence, with context. This entry belongs to a study of control samples from healthy donors and cancer patients. V was shortened by 1 base and J by 4 bases, with 11 bases between the two germline ends. The CDR3 totals 14 residues. Germline V gene sequence: CDR1 SGHVS, CDR2 FQNEAQ. Profiled with immunoSEQ multiplex PCR; TCRdb holds only in-frame clones, not every one. The sample holds 110,000 or so clones, just over 90% seen once. The material sequenced was blood. V gene TRBV7-8 combines with J gene TRBJ2-7; D perhaps matches TRBD1 (6 bases). The clonotype was recovered from a human donor in good health. The donor label of this sample is uncertain. The CDR3 nucleotides read TGTGCCAGCAGCTTAGAGACAGGTCCTTACGAGCAGTACTTC. Translation: CASSLETGPYEQYF.